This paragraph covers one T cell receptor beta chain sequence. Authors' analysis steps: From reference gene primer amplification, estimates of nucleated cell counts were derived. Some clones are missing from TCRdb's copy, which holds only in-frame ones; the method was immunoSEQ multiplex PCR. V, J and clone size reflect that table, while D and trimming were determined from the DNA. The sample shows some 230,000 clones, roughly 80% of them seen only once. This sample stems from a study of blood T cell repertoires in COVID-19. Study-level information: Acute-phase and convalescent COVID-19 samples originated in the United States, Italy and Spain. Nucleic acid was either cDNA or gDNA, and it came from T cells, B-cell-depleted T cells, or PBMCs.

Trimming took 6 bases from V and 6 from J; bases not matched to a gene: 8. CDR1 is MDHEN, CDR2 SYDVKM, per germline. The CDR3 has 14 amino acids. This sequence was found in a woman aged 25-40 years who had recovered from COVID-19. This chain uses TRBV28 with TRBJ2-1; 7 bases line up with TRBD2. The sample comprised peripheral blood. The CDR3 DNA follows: TGTGCCAGCAGGACCCCTTGGGAGGGCAATGAGCAGTTCTTC. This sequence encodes CASRTPWEGNEQFF. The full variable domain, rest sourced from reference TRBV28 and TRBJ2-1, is DVKVTQSSRYLVKRTGEKVFLECVQDMDHENMFWYRQDPGLGLRLIYFSYDVKMKEKGDIPEGYSVSREKKERFSLILESASTNQTSMYLCASRTPWEGNEQFFGPGTRLTVL.